The present T cell receptor beta chain was sequenced within a study of T-cell memory formation after mild COVID-19. The study's findings and limits: Clones that got smaller from day 15 to 85 had even CD4/CD8, while clones growing later tipped toward CD4+. CD4+ contracting clones were mainly CM and EM; CD8+ ones, EMRA.

Barcoded TCR alpha and TCR beta cDNA libraries with UMIs came from 5'RACE using constant-segment primers. TCRdb called the 5' RACE reads again in MiXCR, with one record for every CDR3 protein. The sample holds about 250,000 distinct CDR3 sequences, 15% seen once. In its sample, this clonotype was seen many times. Its antigen remains unknown. The sequencing sample was made of PBMCs or a T cell subset sorted from them (not recorded which). The receptor comes from an adult woman who had mild COVID-19 (a few samples of this study predate the infection). Cell type and time point are not known.

This chain's CDR3 is CASSLRGVTTDTQYF. DNA of the CDR3: TGTGCCAGCAGCCTCCGGGGAGTAACCACAGATACGCAGTATTTT. This chain connects TRBV7-9 to TRBJ2-3; possibly TRBD2 for D (5 bases). Germline CDR1 and CDR2: SEHNR and FQNEAQ (reference sequence). Trimming removed 5 bases at V and 2 bases at J, with 14 bases between. The CDR3 has 15 amino acids.